Listed below are T cell receptor beta chains from one sample, sequenced in a study of blood T cell repertoires in COVID-19. The method was immunoSEQ multiplex PCR; TCRdb's version includes in-frame clones alone and lacks a portion of them. The data contain 300,000 or so clones, roughly 85% of them singletons. Sequenced: PBMCs or T cells enriched from blood (not recorded which). These receptors all stem from a middle-aged woman with acute COVID-19. The conserved cysteine and the conserved F or W are not part of the CDR3 here.

CDR3	V
ASSPSPWRARYGYT	TRBV7-2
ASGLGISGNTEAF	TRBV12-5
ASSLGVVAGGLNEQF	TRBV11-3
ASSHLGQTPYEQY	TRBV7-2
ASRRQGSQETQY	TRBV27
ASSFFVLAGGQDTQY	TRBV5-6
ASSLAFLGGTEAF	TRBV28
ASSPDRVSGDTQY	TRBV9
ASSRNPGNTEAF	TRBV6-4
ASSPRVQGANYGYT	TRBV18
ASSFLAGGQTNEQF	TRBV5-1
ASSLGTGATMGNTIY	TRBV5-1
ASSYPAANGFYEQY	TRBV6-5
ASSTSTGKGNEQF	TRBV19
ASSKDRGGVEQF	TRBV9
ASSPRAGDPSGANVLT	TRBV7-8
ASSAGLAGPQSSYNEQF	TRBV9
ASSLDRNTDTQY	TRBV7-2
ASHGPEGAGMGYGYT	TRBV7-2
ASSDHRYRGTYGYT	TRBV6-1
ASSPREQGARRGGYT	TRBV6-2/TRBV6-3
ASSQDLGQRLAAPSSYNEQF	TRBV3-1/TRBV3-2
ASSSTGLAGGPETQY	TRBV19
ASSLGGRVGTEAF	TRBV7-9
ASSIRTGRDQLF	TRBV5-1
ASSRGGNTIY	TRBV6-2/TRBV6-3
ASSLRTGTKNIQY	TRBV28
ASSYQPGHPSEQY	TRBV7-2
ASSLALGGAKTEAF	TRBV7-9
ASSPLAGGYNEQF	TRBV18
ATTVRLYGYT	TRBV7-3
ASREGAYGYT	TRBV19
ASSLLGTGGVDTQY	TRBV7-9
ASSLSQNYGYT	TRBV28
ASSQDPSGVHQPQH	TRBV4-1